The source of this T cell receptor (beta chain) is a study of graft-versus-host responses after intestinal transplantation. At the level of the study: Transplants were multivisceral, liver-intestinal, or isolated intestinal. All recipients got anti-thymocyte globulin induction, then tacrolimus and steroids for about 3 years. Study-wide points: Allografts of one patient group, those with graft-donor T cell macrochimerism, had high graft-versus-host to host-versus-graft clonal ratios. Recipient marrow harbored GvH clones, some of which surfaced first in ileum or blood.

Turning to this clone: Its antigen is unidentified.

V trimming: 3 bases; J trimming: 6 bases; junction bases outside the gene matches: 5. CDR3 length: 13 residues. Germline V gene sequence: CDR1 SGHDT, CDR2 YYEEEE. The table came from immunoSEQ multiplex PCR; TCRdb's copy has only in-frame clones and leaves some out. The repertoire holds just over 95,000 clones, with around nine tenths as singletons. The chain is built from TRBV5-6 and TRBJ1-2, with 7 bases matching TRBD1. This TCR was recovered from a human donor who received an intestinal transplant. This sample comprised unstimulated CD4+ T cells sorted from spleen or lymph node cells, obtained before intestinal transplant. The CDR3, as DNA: TGTGCCAGCAGCTCCAGGGGGTATGATGGCTACACCTTC. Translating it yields CASSSRGYDGYTF.